This T cell receptor (beta chain) appears in the sequencing data of a study of blood T cell repertoires in COVID-19. Looking at the study overall: The analysed material was cDNA or gDNA that came from T cells, B-cell-depleted T cells, or PBMCs.

For this clone: This same CDR3 is encoded by further DNA sequences in the sample.

The protocol was immunoSEQ multiplex PCR, while the TCRdb copy is restricted to in-frame clones and leaves out a portion. The repertoire holds 310,000 or so clones, with about 87% as singletons. This CDR3 spans 13 amino acids. Germline V gives CDR1 GTSNPN, CDR2 SVGIG (reference sequence). V lost 2 bases, J lost 4 bases, and 6 bases lay in between. The TCR sequence derives from a young woman who had recovered from COVID-19. This chain joins TRBV30 and TRBJ1-6; D uncertain. Source material: PBMCs or T cells enriched from blood (not recorded which). CDR3 region: CAWSRDYNSPLHF. Here the CDR3 DNA reads TGTGCCTGGAGTCGGGATTATAATTCACCCCTCCACTTT.